This entry describes one TCR beta chain. The antigen remains undetermined. Germline CDR1 and CDR2: LNHDA and SQIVND (reference sequence). The CDR3 consists of 13 residues. V gave up 5 bases and J gave up 7 bases, with 12 bases separating them. PCR primers comprised 60 Vbeta and 13 Jbeta primers. Produced via immunoSEQ multiplex PCR; TCRdb's table is partial and in-frame only. Of fewer than 150,000 clones listed, 70% to 85% are singletons. This entry belongs to a study of cytomegalovirus exposure and HLA in healthy donors. Study outcomes and limitations: With DRB1 most and HLA-C fewest, TCR association rates differed between HLA loci in a later analysis.

The sample was PBMCs. This receptor was obtained from a man aged 35 to 55 in good health and CMV-seropositive. The rearrangement links TRBV19 to TRBJ2-1; possible D gene TRBD1, 6 bases. This CDR3 is CASSVTGSNEQFF. DNA of the CDR3: TGTGCCAGTAGTGTTACAGGGAGTAATGAGCAGTTCTTC.